The source of this T cell receptor (beta chain) is a study of T cell responses to AZD1222 COVID-19 vaccine. The ends were cut back, 6 bases at V and 0 bases at J, with 6 bases in the middle. The CDR3 has 12 amino acids. Germline V gene lookup returns CDR1 MDHEN and CDR2 SYDVKM. Overall study findings and caveats: Baseline testing showed seropositivity in only a handful of AZD1222 recipients.

As for this clone: Its antigen is currently unknown. Other DNA sequences within the sample encode an identical CDR3.

The repertoire was sequenced with immunoSEQ multiplex PCR; TCRdb's copy has only in-frame clones and lacks some. The sample has roughly 180,000 clones; over 85% are singletons. The chain recombines TRBV28 with TRBJ2-7; no definite D call. The sample consisted of peripheral blood, taken 28 days after the second dose of the MenACWY control vaccine. This receptor was taken from an adult who received the MenACWY meningococcal vaccine as a control. DNA for the CDR3: TGTGCCAGCAGCCTAAGCTCCTACGAGCAGTACTTC. This translates into CASSLSSYEQYF.